This T cell receptor beta chain was recovered during a study of vaccination and CD4 T cells after COVID-19. Documented treatment: 10-day PBMC culture with coronavirus spike peptide pools or control peptides (ViraFEST assay). Researchers collected the unexposed donor's CD4+ T cells before the COVID-19 pandemic (2011-2018). Peptide pool stimulation in ViraFEST expanded antigen-specific T cells, whose TCRs were then sequenced. Sequenced with the Oncomine TCR Beta short-read assay was DNA taken from cultured CD4+ T cells. TCRdb passed the PCR reads through MiXCR, listing each CDR3 protein once. The sample shows 8,100 or so distinct CDR3 sequences, more than 50% of them seen only once. Regarding this clonotype: Its specificity is not known.

Trimming removed 5 bases from V and 1 base from J; junction bases left unmatched: 7. Germline CDR1 is LNHDA and CDR2 is SQIVND (reference sequence). The CDR3 spans 17 residues. The sequencing input was CD4+ T cells from blood, cultured in vitro. This clonotype was obtained from a human donor in good health. V usage is TRBV19 and J usage is TRBJ2-3; the match to TRBD2 covers 12 bases. As DNA, the CDR3 is TGTGCCAGTAGTCCCGAGAGGACTAGCGGGGGCACAGATACGCAGTATTTT. Residues: CASSPERTSGGTDTQYF.